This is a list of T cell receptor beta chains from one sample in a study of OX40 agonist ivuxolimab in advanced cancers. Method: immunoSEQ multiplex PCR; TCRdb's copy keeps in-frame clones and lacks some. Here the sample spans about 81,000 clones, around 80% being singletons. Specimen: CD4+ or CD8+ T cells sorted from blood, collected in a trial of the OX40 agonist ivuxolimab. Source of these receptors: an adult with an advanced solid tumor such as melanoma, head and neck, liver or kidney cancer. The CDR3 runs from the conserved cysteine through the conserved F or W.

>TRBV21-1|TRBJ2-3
CASSKEGREGTDTQYF
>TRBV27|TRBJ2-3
CASSPSTGETDTQYF
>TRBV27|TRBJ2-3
CASSLIAQRISTDTQYF
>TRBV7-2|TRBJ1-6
CASSLVGNSPLHF
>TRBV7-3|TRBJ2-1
CASSTGAVRGYNEQFF
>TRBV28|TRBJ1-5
CASSIIDSLNQPQHF
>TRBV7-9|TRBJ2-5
CASSLRSSGGLETQYF
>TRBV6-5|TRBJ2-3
CASSWGTSRYF
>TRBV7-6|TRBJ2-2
CASSLFTPQGQGNTGELFF
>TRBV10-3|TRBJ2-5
CAISEFGGPETQYF
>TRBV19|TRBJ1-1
CASTRGLTEAFF
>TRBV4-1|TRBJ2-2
CASSQVAGAGTGELFF
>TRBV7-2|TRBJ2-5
CASSLASGVGETQYF
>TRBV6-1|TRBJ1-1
CASSEFSGTGWTEAFF
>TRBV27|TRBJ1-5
CASSPPRDGRLPPNQPQHF
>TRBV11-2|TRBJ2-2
CASRDTGQGPTGELFF
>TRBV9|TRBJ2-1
CASSYRQYNEQFF
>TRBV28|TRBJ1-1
CASLGSMNTEAFF
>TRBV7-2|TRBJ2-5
CASSPTGTGRETQYF
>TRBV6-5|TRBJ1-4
CASSYSDRGEKLFF
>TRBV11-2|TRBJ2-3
CASGWLAGDTQYF
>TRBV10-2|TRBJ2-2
CATTSGGTGELFF
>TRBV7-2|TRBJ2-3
CASSSPPGQGGDF
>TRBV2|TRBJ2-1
CASSEALAGSYNEQFF
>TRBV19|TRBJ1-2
CASGRSAYGYTF
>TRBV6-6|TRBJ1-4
CASSYSVKGSEKLFF
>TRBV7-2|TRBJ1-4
CASSLGRVEKLFF
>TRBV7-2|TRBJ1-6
CASSLALGSPLHF
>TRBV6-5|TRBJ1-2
CASSPEGYGYTF
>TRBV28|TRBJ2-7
CASSQGTTYEQYF
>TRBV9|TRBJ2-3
CASSVSELATSTDTQYF